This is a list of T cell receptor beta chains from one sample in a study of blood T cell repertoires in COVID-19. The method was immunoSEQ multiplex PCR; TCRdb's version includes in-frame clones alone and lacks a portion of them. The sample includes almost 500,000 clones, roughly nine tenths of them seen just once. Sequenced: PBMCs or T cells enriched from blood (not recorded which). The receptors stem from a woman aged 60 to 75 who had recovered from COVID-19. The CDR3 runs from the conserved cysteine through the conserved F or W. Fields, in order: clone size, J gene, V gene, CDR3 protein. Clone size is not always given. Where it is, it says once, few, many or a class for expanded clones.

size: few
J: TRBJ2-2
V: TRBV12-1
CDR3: CASSGSNLDRDTGELFF

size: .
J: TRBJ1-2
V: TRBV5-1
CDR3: CASSWDRGRGYTF

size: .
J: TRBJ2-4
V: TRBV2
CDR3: CASTFRGSTVSGKNIQYF

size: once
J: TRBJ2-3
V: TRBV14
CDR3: CASNRHGGSTDTQYF

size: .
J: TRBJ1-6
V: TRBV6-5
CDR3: CASNPAGAGNSPLHF

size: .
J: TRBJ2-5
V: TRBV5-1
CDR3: CASSLTGETQYF

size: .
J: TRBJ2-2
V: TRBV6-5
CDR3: CASMGLGYYTGELFF

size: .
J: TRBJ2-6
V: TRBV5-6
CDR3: CASSSRRGVPSGANVLTF

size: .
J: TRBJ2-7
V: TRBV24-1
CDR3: CATSGGQTYEQYF

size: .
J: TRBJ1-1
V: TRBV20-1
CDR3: CSASAGGTEAFF

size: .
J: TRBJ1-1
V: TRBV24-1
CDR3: CATSDLAGTEAFF

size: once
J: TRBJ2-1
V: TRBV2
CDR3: CASSIGDRGDNEQFF

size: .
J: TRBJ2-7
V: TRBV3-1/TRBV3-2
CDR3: CASSQGLAGVSSYEQYF

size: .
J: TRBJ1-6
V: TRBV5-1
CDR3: CASSLTTDNSPLHF

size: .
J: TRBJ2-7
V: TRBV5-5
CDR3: CASSLQTGSYEQYF

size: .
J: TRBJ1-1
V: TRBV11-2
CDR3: CASSTPRGGGTEAFF

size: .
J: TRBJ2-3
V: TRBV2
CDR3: CASSTQGQGTDTQYF

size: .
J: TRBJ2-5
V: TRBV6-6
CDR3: CASSPRGGYQETQYF

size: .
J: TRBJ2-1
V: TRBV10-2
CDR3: CASIDPPGGPEQFF

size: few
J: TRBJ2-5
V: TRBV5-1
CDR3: CASSLPPGDEETQYF

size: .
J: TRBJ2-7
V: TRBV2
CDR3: CASSGTSGVAYEQYF

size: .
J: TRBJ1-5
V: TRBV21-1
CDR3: CASSKTGAHQPQHF

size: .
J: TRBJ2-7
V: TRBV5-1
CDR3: CASSLAVTGAEQYF

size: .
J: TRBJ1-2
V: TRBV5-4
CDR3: CASSWGQGKYGYTF

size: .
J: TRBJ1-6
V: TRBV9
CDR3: CASNDRIVNSPLHF

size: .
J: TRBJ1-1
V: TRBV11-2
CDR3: CASSLNQGLRVNTEAFF

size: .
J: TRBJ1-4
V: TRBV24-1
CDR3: CATSENRGNNEKLFF

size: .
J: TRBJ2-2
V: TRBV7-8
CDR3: CASSRGRLVGGELFF

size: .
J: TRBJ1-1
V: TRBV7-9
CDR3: CASSLRGAGASNTEAFF

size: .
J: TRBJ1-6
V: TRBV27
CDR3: CASSFRDRGPDYNSPLHF

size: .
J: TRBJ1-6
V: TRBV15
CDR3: CATSTRDRGSPLHF

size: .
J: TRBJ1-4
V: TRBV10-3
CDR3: CAISKDRGTNEKLFF

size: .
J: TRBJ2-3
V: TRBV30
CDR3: CAGTGGHTPLYF

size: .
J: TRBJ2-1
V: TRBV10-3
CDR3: CAISGTSGNEQFF

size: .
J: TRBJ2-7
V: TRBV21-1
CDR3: CASRGTGTELYEQYF

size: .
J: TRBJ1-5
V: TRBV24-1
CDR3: CATSDLLEEPQHF

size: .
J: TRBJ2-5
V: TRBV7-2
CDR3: CASSFQGARETQYF

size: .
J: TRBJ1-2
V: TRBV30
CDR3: CAWSGGQGYGYTF

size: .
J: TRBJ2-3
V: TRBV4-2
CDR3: CASSLAGGLEDTQYF

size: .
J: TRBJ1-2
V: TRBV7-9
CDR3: CASRPRVGPYGYTF

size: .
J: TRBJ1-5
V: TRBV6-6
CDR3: CASTKTGNQPQHF

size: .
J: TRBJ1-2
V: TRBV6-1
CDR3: CASSENGWSYGYTF

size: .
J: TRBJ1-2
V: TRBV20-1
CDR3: CSASVPSGTGHRGYTF

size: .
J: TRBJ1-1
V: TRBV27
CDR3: CASSRPTGLNTEAFF

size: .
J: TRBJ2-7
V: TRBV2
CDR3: CASTGGSSEQYF